This record covers a single T cell receptor (beta chain). Data came from immunoSEQ multiplex PCR; TCRdb stores just in-frame clones and leaves some out. Among about 100,000 clones listed, approximately 88% were seen once. These data are taken from a study of blood T cell repertoires in COVID-19. Study context: Some COVID-19 samples were acute and others convalescent; all came from the United States, Italy and Spain. Sample material is recorded as cDNA or gDNA derived from T cells, B-cell-depleted T cells, or PBMCs.

What was sequenced was peripheral blood. The clonotype was recovered from a woman aged 55-69 years with acute or convalescent COVID-19.

CDR3 DNA sequence: TGTGCCAGCAGTCCTCCTTTCGCGGGAGGGTCCAAGCAGTTCTTC. This codes for CASSPPFAGGSKQFF. The V and J genes are TRBV28 and TRBJ2-1, with 9 positions matching TRBD2. From germline, CDR1 is MDHEN and CDR2 SYDVKM. J gave up 11 bases and V 5 bases, and 13 bases lay outside the gene matches. This CDR3 spans 15 amino acids.